Sequencing of this TCR beta chain was carried out in a study of pediatric ulcerative colitis. Study-wide results and limits: Rectal pinch biopsies may include blood-derived T cells.

In germline, CDR1 is SGHNT, CDR2 YYREEE (reference sequence). This CDR3 spans 15 amino acids. J was trimmed by 0 bases and V by 4 bases; bases with no gene match: 4. The rectum was sampled with one to two pinch biopsies at colonoscopy. Concerning this clone itself: The antigen remains undetermined.

Here immunoSEQ multiplex PCR was the method, and the copy in TCRdb shows in-frame clones only, minus some. This sample has about 36,000 clones; around three quarters occur once, and the top ten carry around 0.74%. The TCR was taken from a boy under 18 with moderate ulcerative colitis. This chain connects TRBV5-4 to TRBJ2-1; TRBD1 matches 7 bases. The sequencing input was gut tissue. CDR3 nucleotide sequence: TGTGCCAGCAGCATAGACAGGGCCTCCTACAATGAGCAGTTCTTC. Its protein product is CASSIDRASYNEQFF.